The 20 T cell receptor beta chains below come from one sample, sequenced in a study of CD8 T cells in Susac syndrome (dated by TCRdb to between 2018 and 2021). The library was obtained by the immunoSEQ multiplex PCR assay. RNA was extracted using the RNeasy kit, and roughly 0.5 to 1 ug of the RNA was reverse transcribed with random hexamers. The public sequencing data were trimmed at Q25 with fastp and processed into clonotypes with MiXCR by TCRdb, which kept only in-frame beta chains. Here each entry gathers all rows of one CDR3 protein and keeps the most common genes and DNA. The sample table contains 100,000 to 150,000 distinct CDR3 sequences; only one count was recorded for 90% to 95% of them. The top ten clones comprise around 0.21% of the sample. Source material: CD8+ T cells from PBMCs. The receptors shown here come from a human donor with Susac syndrome.

This clonotype showed up just a few times. The chain carries TRBV7-9 and TRBJ1-1, with D tentatively TRBD1 (5 bases). The CDR3 has 14 residues. Germline CDR1 reads SEHNR; CDR2 reads FQNEAQ (reference sequence). V dropped 6 bases and J dropped 1 base, with 12 bases sitting between them. For the CDR3, the DNA is TGTGCCAGCAGGACAGCCTGGCAGAACACTGAAGCTTTCTTT. It yields the protein CASRTAWQNTEAFF. The variable domain in full, completed from reference TRBV7-9 and TRBJ1-1, reads DTGVSQNPRHKITKRGQNVTFRCDPISEHNRLYWYRQTLGQGPEFLTYFQNEAQLEKSRLLSDRFSAERPKGSFSTLEIQRTEQGDSAMYLCASRTAWQNTEAFFGQGTRLTVV.

CDR3 protein: CASSQAGMNTEAFF. The CDR3 DNA sequence: TGTGCCAGCAGCCAAGCAGGGATGAACACTGAAGCTTTCTTT. The J gene is TRBJ1-1, the V gene TRBV14; a weak D match, TRBD1 (5 bases). Germline CDR1 SGHDN, CDR2 FVKESK. The CDR3 extends over 14 amino acids. Trimming stripped 1 base from V and 0 bases from J, with 6 bases between.

Note on this clonotype: At one boundary the junction diverges from the germline segment, which might be a read error. This chain joins TRBV25-1 and TRBJ2-5, with D perhaps TRBD2 (5 bases). This CDR3 contains 15 residues. In germline, CDR1 is MGHDK, CDR2 SYGVNS. CDR3 in DNA: TGCGCCAGCAGTGAACATGGGCGGGACCAAGAGACCCAGTACTTC. Amino acid sequence: CASSEHGRDQETQYF.

The rearrangement uses TRBV27 and TRBJ1-3, with 8 bases matching TRBD1. Germline CDR1 reads MNHEY; CDR2 reads SMNVEV (reference sequence). Germline trimming cut 6 bases from V and 1 base from J; bases unmatched to any gene: 2. CDR3 size: 14 residues. This CDR3 reads CASRDRASGNTIYF. The CDR3 nucleotides are TGTGCCAGCAGGGACAGGGCATCTGGAAACACCATATATTTT.

This sequence joins TRBV12-3 or TRBV12-4 and TRBJ2-1; D gene ambiguous. The CDR3 is 15 residues long. The V end was cut by 6 bases, the J end by 0 bases, with 12 bases between. The CDR3 coding sequence is TGTGCCAGCAGCCTCGACATTAGCTCCTACAATGAGCAGTTCTTC. It specifies CASSLDISSYNEQFF.

The J gene is TRBJ2-5, the V gene TRBV12-3 or TRBV12-4; D is unresolved. The V end lost 6 bases, the J end lost 4 bases, and 6 bases lay between the germline ends. The CDR3 sequence is 11 residues long. The CDR3: CASRDGETQYF. CDR3 sequence (DNA): TGTGCCAGCAGGGACGGAGAGACCCAGTACTTC.

The chain carries TRBV20-1 and TRBJ1-1; the D gene is possibly TRBD1 (5 bases). The V gene's germline CDR1 is DFQATT and CDR2 SNEGSKA (reference sequence). V lost 4 bases and J 3 bases, leaving 9 bases between the germline ends. The length of the CDR3 is 12 residues. The DNA of the CDR3 is TGCAGTGCTAAGGGGCCATACACTGAAGCTTTCTTT. Encoded protein: CSAKGPYTEAFF.

CDR3: CATSDWGRGYGYTF. The CDR3 DNA is TGTGCCACCAGTGACTGGGGGCGCGGCTATGGCTACACCTTC. The chain combines TRBV24-1 with TRBJ1-2; perhaps TRBD1 as D (6 bases). There are 14 residues in the CDR3. The V end lost 4 bases, the J end lost 4 bases, and 12 bases lay between the germline ends. The germline CDR1 and CDR2 sequences are KGHDR and SFDVKD.

The genes are TRBV30 and TRBJ1-3; D gene unclear. The ends were cut back, 5 bases at V and 8 bases at J, with 10 bases in the middle. CDR1 is GTSNPN and CDR2 is SVGIG in the germline V gene (reference sequence). The CDR3 contains 11 residues. The CDR3 loop is CAWHQRDTIYF. CDR3 sequence (DNA): TGTGCCTGGCACCAGCGGGACACCATATATTTT. Filled out from reference TRBV30 and TRBJ1-3, the complete variable domain reads SQTIHQWPATLVQPVGSPLSLECTVEGTSNPNLYWYRQAAGRGLQLLFYSVGIGQISSEVPQNLSASRPQDRQFILSSKKLLLSDSGFYLCAWHQRDTIYFGEGSWLTVV.

The chain links TRBV29-1 to TRBJ2-7, with D maybe TRBD1 (5 bases). Germline V gives CDR1 SQVTM, CDR2 ANQGSEA. Trimming took off 4 bases at V and 3 bases at J, with 7 bases between the two ends. This CDR3 is built from 11 residues. CDR3 region: CSVGTNYEQYF. The DNA for the CDR3 is TGCAGCGTTGGGACAAACTACGAGCAGTACTTC.

This chain links TRBV28 with TRBJ2-7; TRBD1 aligns across 7 bases. Trimming at V came to 5 bases and at J to 5 bases, leaving 3 bases not matched to a gene. CDR1 and CDR2 from the germline V gene are MDHEN and SYDVKM. The CDR3 is 12 residues long. The CDR3, as DNA: TGTGCCAGCAGTCCCACAGGGGACGAGCAGTACTTC. Its translation: CASSPTGDEQYF.

V and J are TRBV28 and TRBJ2-2, with 12 positions matching TRBD2. With 0 bases clipped from V and 2 bases from J, the junction kept 7 bases outside the gene matches. This CDR3 region has 19 residues. The germline gives CDR1 MDHEN, CDR2 SYDVKM. CDR3 region: CASSLWASGGAFNTGELFF. DNA of the CDR3: TGTGCCAGCAGTTTATGGGCTAGCGGGGGGGCCTTCAACACCGGGGAGCTGTTTTTT.

This chain links TRBV20-1 with TRBJ2-1; 10 nucleotides agree with TRBD2. Trimming took 0 bases from V and 5 from J; bases not matched to a gene: 16. CDR3 length: 19 amino acids. Germline lookup yields CDR1 DFQATT and CDR2 SNEGSKA (reference sequence). The CDR3 nucleotides are TGCAGTGCTAGAGATTCATGGACGGGCGGACTAGCGGTTAACAATGAGCAGTTCTTC. Amino acids: CSARDSWTGGLAVNNEQFF.

V and J are TRBV30 and TRBJ2-1, with D possibly matching TRBD1 (5 bases). The CDR3 consists of 16 residues. V was cut by 4 bases and J by 3 bases, with 19 bases left in between. The germline V gene has CDR1 GTSNPN and CDR2 SVGIG (reference sequence). The CDR3 is CAWNPPIGADYNEQFF. The DNA of the CDR3 is TGTGCCTGGAACCCCCCGATTGGGGCGGACTACAATGAGCAGTTCTTC.

This chain joins TRBV7-9 and TRBJ2-3, with D unresolved. Per the germline V gene, CDR1 is SEHNR and CDR2 is FQNEAQ (reference sequence). V lost 0 bases and J lost 1, with 5 bases in between. The CDR3 runs 14 residues. The CDR3 DNA follows: TGTGCCAGCAGCTTAGCAACAGGCACAGATACGCAGTATTTT. Translation gives CASSLATGTDTQYF.

This clonotype has a single count. The chain employs TRBV2 and TRBJ1-5; no firm D call. CDR3 length: 14 amino acids. V lost 4 bases to trimming and J lost 4 bases, with 11 bases between them. Germline CDR1 is SNHLY and CDR2 is FYNNEI. In DNA form, the CDR3 reads TGTGCCAGCAGTGTGGACGGGAAGAATCAGCCCCAGCATTTT. This translates into CASSVDGKNQPQHF. Based on the CDR3 plus reference TRBV2 and TRBJ1-5, the full variable domain is EPEVTQTPSHQVTQMGQEVILRCVPISNHLYFYWYRQILGQKVEFLVSFYNNEISEKSEIFDDQFSVERPDGSNFTLKIRSTKLEDSAMYFCASSVDGKNQPQHFGDGTRLSIL.

The CDR3 is CASSATGQETQYF. DNA for the CDR3: TGTGCCAGCAGTGCGACAGGACAAGAGACCCAGTACTTC. The chain combines TRBV25-1 with TRBJ2-5, with a weak D call TRBD1 (6 bases). Looked up from germline, CDR1 is MGHDK and CDR2 is SYGVNS. The CDR3 consists of 13 residues. Trimming removed 4 bases from V and 2 bases from J, with 8 bases in between.

The chain links TRBV20-1 to TRBJ2-1; D is uncertain. The CDR3 has 15 residues. Trimming took 0 bases from V and 0 from J, leaving 9 bases between them. Germline lookup yields CDR1 DFQATT and CDR2 SNEGSKA (reference sequence). The CDR3 nucleotides are TGCAGTGCTAGAGATCTGGCTAGCTCCTACAATGAGCAGTTCTTC. It yields the protein CSARDLASSYNEQFF.

The chain employs TRBV2 and TRBJ2-1; 8 bases are shared with TRBD2. Trimming cost V 4 bases and J 9 bases; bases outside gene matches: 5. The CDR3 runs to 13 residues. In germline, CDR1 is SNHLY, CDR2 FYNNEI. DNA for the CDR3: TGTGCCAGCAGTGCGGGGGGGAGGTCTGAGCAGTTCTTC. Translating it yields CASSAGGRSEQFF.

This clonotype is a singleton in its sample. V gene TRBV15 combines with J gene TRBJ2-3, with 9 bases identical to TRBD2. Germline CDR1 is LNHNV and CDR2 is YYDKDF (reference sequence). The CDR3 consists of 16 residues. V dropped 0 bases and J dropped 6; count of bases not matched to a gene: 7. Here the CDR3 DNA reads TGTGCCACCAGCAGAGATCGCGGGGGGGGATCGGATACGCAGTATTTT. It is translated as CATSRDRGGGSDTQYF.